This T cell receptor (beta chain) was captured by sequencing in a study of shared T cell receptors in the human thymus. This CDR3 is built from 13 residues. The V gene lost 5 bases and the J gene lost 1 base, with 5 bases spanning the gap. Germline assignment: CDR1 MNHEY and CDR2 SVGAGI. Profiling relied on immunoSEQ multiplex PCR, and the TCRdb table lists in-frame clones only, not all of them. The profile covers 700,000 or so clones, with 70% to 90% appearing a single time and around 0.0094% taken by the ten largest. These same records also appear under a second study, on human thymus T cells. That paper adds: Thymic and blood repertoires appeared to carry a bias in their V and J gene usage. Thymic TCR repertoires of unrelated people reportedly overlapped highly.

The TCR was taken from a girl under three years old with a congenital heart defect. V is TRBV6-5 and J is TRBJ2-2; no definite D call. Specimen: thymocytes. The CDR3 nucleotides read TGTGCCAGCAGTACGGGGAACACCGGGGAGCTGTTTTTT. Translation gives CASSTGNTGELFF.